This T cell receptor beta chain was identified during a study of neurological immune-mediated disorders (dated by TCRdb to the late 2010s). With respect to the entire study: Among the roughly 35 multiple sclerosis patients, approximately 30 had relapsing-remitting MS and 3 had secondary progressive MS. Peripheral blood TCR-beta repertoires from patients with HTLV-I-associated myelopathy (HAM/TSP), patients with multiple sclerosis, and healthy controls were compared in the study using UMI-based sequencing. The approximately 100 TCR-beta libraries included longitudinal samples, technical triplicates and paired sorted CD4+ and CD8+ T-cell subsets alongside PBMC samples. Of the 68 subjects in the cohort, around 15 were HAM/TSP patients, roughly 35 were multiple sclerosis patients, and about 20 were healthy controls.

cDNA was synthesized by template-switch 5'RACE using a primer with a 10-nucleotide random unique molecular identifier that tagged each TCR transcript. Each sequencing run produced over 200 million TCR-beta sequences covering 15-18 subjects. Total RNA was extracted with the RNeasy kit. TCR-beta VDJ regions were amplified with primers for the TCR constant region and the 5'RACE anchor, using the KAPA Real-time Library Amplification kit. A first PCR added sample indexes and Illumina adaptors, and a second PCR then raised library yield. After Ampure bead purification, the TCR product of roughly 650 bp was size-selected on a 2% E-gel SizeSelection system. Before pooling, library quality was assessed on a Bioanalyzer, concentration was determined with Qubit, and library quantification was performed with the Kapa Library Quantification kit. Libraries were sequenced paired-end 2 x 150 bp on an Illumina HiSeq 2500. To increase sequence diversity, about 25-31% phiX was spiked into each library pool. Under the source paper's analysis protocol: The UMI-based MiGEC pipeline processed quality-filtered reads and removed over 80% of raw TCR sequences during error correction. VDJ genes were aligned to IMGT germline references, and clonotypes were defined by unique CDR3 amino acid sequence plus V-J genes. Clonal expansion, Shannon diversity, and CDR3 relatedness (CalcPairwiseDistances, ClusterSamples) were evaluated with VDJtools, and phylogenetic trees were built with CLCbio workbench. Using coefficient-of-variation modelling across technical triplicates, the study counted a clone as expanded if it had at least 8 unique UMIs. TCRdb handled the public reads itself, with Q25 trimming in fastp and clone calling in MiXCR, and kept productive beta chains. One record per CDR3 amino acid sequence lists the most common genes and DNA. For this entry, the V and J calls and clone size follow TCRdb and not the study's own pipeline. This sample lists tens of thousands of distinct CDR3 sequences; 3.6% were detected once. 1.6% of the sample is taken by the ten largest.

This clonotype was seen at least ten times. This receptor's antigen is unknown. Base qualities are not at hand, and no much larger clone is one base apart. What the authors observed across the whole study: Repertoires from 18 of 34 MS patients were grouped by phylogenetic analysis into a cluster of related CDR3 sequences, suggesting a possible repertoire-level signature. The MS cluster showed no association with clinical or MRI features, and the authors stated that larger cohorts are needed. TCR clonal expansion was greatest in HAM/TSP patients and smallest in MS patients, who ranked below even healthy controls. No identical CDR3 amino acid sequences were shared among expanded clones across subjects, suggesting private TCR-beta repertoires in all groups.

For unsorted PBMC libraries, 2 million PBMCs were used after storage in RNAlater at -80 degrees C until RNA extraction. Multiple sclerosis patients were enrolled in a US clinical protocol evaluating disease progression by magnetic resonance imaging. PBMCs were separated from peripheral blood using Ficoll-Hypaque density gradient centrifugation and then cryopreserved in liquid nitrogen. This clonotype was sampled from a man under 40 with multiple sclerosis. The sample was PBMCs.

The nucleotide sequence is TGTGCCAGCAGCTTAAGCGGGGGGATCTCCTACGAGCAGTACTTC. This sequence encodes CASSLSGGISYEQYF. The V gene is TRBV7-9 and the J gene is TRBJ2-7, with 9 junctional bases fitting TRBD2. Trimming leaves V shorter by 2 bases and J shorter by 0 bases, with the junction holding 2 bases beyond the gene matches. In the germline V gene (reference sequence), CDR1 corresponds to SEHNR and CDR2 to FQNEAQ. The CDR3 covers 15 residues, taking in both the cysteine and the phenylalanine. The DNA shown is the 45-base CDR3, in frame from base 1.